This entry lists 2 T cell receptor beta chains sequenced from one sample in a study of siplizumab effects on memory and regulatory T cells. TCRdb's copy holds only in-frame clones and misses some; the assay was immunoSEQ multiplex PCR. Of more than 95,000 clones listed, roughly 94% are singletons. Sequencing was done on a sample of non-Treg CD4+ T cells sorted from blood. The source of these receptors is a human donor in good health.

This clone was counted once. V gene TRBV7-8 combines with J gene TRBJ1-1; 7 bases are shared with TRBD1. CDR3 length equals 14 residues. V lost 5 bases, J lost 6 bases, and 9 bases stayed unmatched. Looked up from germline, CDR1 is SGHVS and CDR2 is FQNEAQ. The CDR3 DNA follows: TGTGCCAGCAGCCCGAGGACAGGAGGGGCTGAAGCTTTCTTT. This codes for CASSPRTGGAEAFF.

This chain uses TRBV5-4 with TRBJ2-3, with D hard to call. Germline CDR1 reads SGHNT; CDR2 reads YYREEE (reference sequence). The CDR3 covers 16 residues. Trimming took 4 bases from V and 2 from J, leaving 17 bases between them. The CDR3 reads CASSNTDSPYTDTQYF. CDR3 nucleotides: TGTGCCAGCAGCAATACGGATTCTCCATACACAGATACGCAGTATTTT.